Listed below are T cell receptor beta chains from one sample, sequenced in a study of T cell responses to AZD1222 COVID-19 vaccine. Sequencing used immunoSEQ multiplex PCR; TCRdb keeps in-frame clones, though not all of them. The data hold fewer than 80,000 clones, with approximately 88% observed a single time. The starting material was peripheral blood, obtained 28 days after the second dose of the MenACWY control vaccine. The receptors shown here come from an adult who received the MenACWY meningococcal vaccine as a control. Each CDR3 is given with its conserved first and last residue. The D gene is left open where the match is weak. A row's size may be missing; if present it is once, few, many or a size class.

v_gene	d_gene	len	j_gene	abundance	CDR3aa	CDR3nt
TRBV24-1	.	13	TRBJ2-3	.	CATSGRSTDTQYF	TGTGCCACCAGTGGGCGGAGCACAGATACGCAGTATTTT
TRBV19	TRBD1	19	TRBJ1-5	.	CASSISEGQGVFSNQPQHF	TGTGCCAGTAGTATAAGCGAAGGACAGGGCGTTTTTAGCAATCAGCCCCAGCATTTT
TRBV5-1	.	14	TRBJ1-4	.	CASSLLSANEKLFF	TGCGCCAGCAGCTTGCTATCTGCTAATGAAAAACTGTTTTTT
TRBV5-1	.	16	TRBJ1-1	once	CASSLVSGVGDTEAFF	TGCGCCAGCAGCTTGGTTTCAGGGGTAGGAGACACTGAAGCTTTCTTT
TRBV19	.	13	TRBJ2-5	.	CASSPGVGETQYF	TGTGCCAGTAGTCCCGGGGTTGGAGAGACCCAGTACTTC
TRBV4-1	TRBD1	16	TRBJ1-5	.	CASSQPGTGGHQPQHF	TGCGCCAGCAGCCAACCCGGGACAGGGGGCCATCAGCCCCAGCATTTT
TRBV5-1	.	16	TRBJ1-6	.	CASSLEAPGYNSPLHF	TGCGCCAGCAGCTTGGAGGCACCTGGATATAATTCACCCCTCCACTTT
TRBV29-1	TRBD1	15	TRBJ2-7	.	CSVARDRGPDYEQYF	TGCAGCGTTGCTCGGGACAGGGGGCCCGATTACGAGCAGTACTTC
TRBV7-9	.	12	TRBJ1-1	.	CASSLAGTEAFF	TGTGCCAGCAGCTTAGCCGGCACTGAAGCTTTCTTT
TRBV19	.	15	TRBJ1-5	.	CASSIEQGLNQPQHF	TGTGCCAGTAGTATAGAGCAGGGACTCAATCAGCCCCAGCATTTT
TRBV19	.	11	TRBJ2-7	.	CASSSPYEQYF	TGTGCCAGTAGTTCTCCCTACGAGCAGTACTTC
TRBV7-9	.	14	TRBJ1-1	few	CASSTRGETGEAFF	TGTGCCAGCAGCACACGTGGGGAGACAGGTGAAGCTTTCTTT
TRBV7-2	TRBD2	13	TRBJ2-1	.	CASERGAAHEQFF	TGTGCCAGCGAGCGGGGGGCGGCCCATGAGCAGTTCTTC
TRBV11-3	.	12	TRBJ2-5	.	CASSLDAQTQYF	TGTGCCAGCAGCTTAGATGCGCAGACCCAGTACTTC
TRBV19	TRBD1	12	TRBJ2-5	.	CASRQGRETQYF	TGTGCCAGTAGACAGGGGAGAGAGACCCAGTACTTC
TRBV3-1/TRBV3-2	.	13	TRBJ1-1	.	CASSQVVHTEAFF	TGTGCCAGCAGCCAGGTGGTCCACACTGAAGCTTTCTTT
TRBV11-2	.	13	TRBJ2-5	few	CASSLAGMETQYF	TGTGCCAGCAGCTTAGCAGGGATGGAGACCCAGTACTTC
TRBV12-5	TRBD1	14	TRBJ1-2	.	CASGLVQGRYGYTF	TGTGCTAGTGGTTTGGTACAGGGGCGCTATGGCTACACCTTC
TRBV19	.	13	TRBJ1-1	.	CASIGRGNTEAFF	TGTGCCAGTATAGGCAGGGGCAACACTGAAGCTTTCTTT
TRBV29-1	TRBD1	13	TRBJ2-2	.	CSVGQGAPGELFF	TGCAGCGTTGGCCAGGGGGCGCCCGGGGAGCTGTTTTTT
TRBV12-5	.	17	TRBJ1-4	.	CASGLPYLGVPNEKLFF	TGTGCTAGTGGTTTGCCCTACCTAGGGGTACCTAATGAAAAACTGTTTTTT
TRBV24-1	TRBD1	18	TRBJ1-4	.	CATSDRTGTGGLNEKLFF	TGTGCCACCAGTGATCGTACCGGGACAGGGGGTCTTAATGAAAAACTGTTTTTT
TRBV10-3	.	14	TRBJ1-3	once	CAISETGSGNTIYF	TGTGCCATCAGTGAAACAGGGTCAGGAAACACCATATATTTT
TRBV28	.	13	TRBJ1-6	once	CASKQGNNSPLHF	TGTGCCAGTAAACAGGGTAATAATTCACCCCTCCACTTT
TRBV18	.	15	TRBJ1-2	few	CASSPSPGAEYGYTF	TGTGCCAGCTCACCAAGCCCGGGGGCGGAATATGGCTACACCTTC
TRBV5-1	TRBD1	16	TRBJ1-2	.	CASSPAPGQISYGYTF	TGCGCCAGCAGCCCGGCCCCGGGACAGATTAGCTATGGCTACACCTTC
TRBV28	.	13	TRBJ1-2	.	CASSFMKGYGYTF	TGTGCCAGCAGTTTCATGAAGGGGTATGGCTACACCTTC
TRBV28	.	13	TRBJ2-3	.	CASSLQLVDTQYF	TGTGCCAGCAGTTTACAGTTAGTAGATACGCAGTATTTT
TRBV11-2	TRBD2	13	TRBJ2-7	.	CASSSLGRYEQYF	TGTGCCAGCAGCTCCCTCGGGAGGTACGAGCAGTACTTC
TRBV12-5	.	12	TRBJ1-2	.	CASGSSLYGYTF	TGTGCTAGTGGCTCGAGCCTCTATGGCTACACCTTC
TRBV6-2/TRBV6-3	TRBD2	16	TRBJ2-1	.	CASSRLSGGPYNEQFF	TGTGCCAGCAGCCGATTAAGCGGGGGGCCCTACAATGAGCAGTTCTTC
TRBV7-2	TRBD1	15	TRBJ2-2	.	CASRSGTGNIGELFF	TGTGCCAGCCGATCCGGGACAGGGAATATCGGGGAGCTGTTTTTT
TRBV19	.	13	TRBJ1-1	once	CATESKGGTEAFF	TGTGCCACCGAATCGAAGGGCGGGACTGAAGCTTTCTTT
TRBV4-2	TRBD2	17	TRBJ2-2	.	CASSLGTSGGITGELFF	TGTGCCAGCAGCCTGGGGACTAGCGGGGGGATAACCGGGGAGCTGTTTTTT
TRBV2	.	15	TRBJ2-7	.	CASSREGSGLYEQYF	TGTGCCAGCAGTCGCGAGGGATCAGGACTATACGAGCAGTACTTC
TRBV19	.	16	TRBJ1-6	.	CASSPSMAGTSSPLHF	TGTGCCAGTAGTCCCTCAATGGCAGGGACCAGCTCACCCCTCCACTTT
TRBV19	.	14	TRBJ1-2	.	CASSVSQGTGGYTF	TGTGCCAGTAGTGTCTCACAGGGAACGGGGGGCTACACCTTC
TRBV5-4	.	15	TRBJ2-3	.	CAIRRGGESTDTQYF	TGTGCCATCCGCAGGGGGGGAGAAAGCACAGATACGCAGTATTTT
TRBV3-1/TRBV3-2	.	14	TRBJ2-5	.	CASSQDILRETQYF	TGTGCCAGCAGCCAGGACATATTGCGGGAGACCCAGTACTTC
TRBV7-2	.	15	TRBJ1-5	.	CASSFEQGVNQPQHF	TGTGCCAGCAGCTTTGAGCAGGGAGTTAATCAGCCCCAGCATTTT